This T cell receptor beta chain comes out of a study of T-cell memory formation after mild COVID-19. Study information: For the most part, TCR clusters were specific to one donor.

Germline lookup yields CDR1 MNHEY and CDR2 SVGEGT. V was shortened by 7 bases and J by 6 bases, with 11 bases between the two germline ends. The CDR3 is 12 residues long. Amplification by 5'RACE using constant-segment primers produced TCR alpha and TCR beta cDNA libraries that carried sample barcodes and UMIs. MiXCR was run by TCRdb on the 5' RACE reads, yielding one entry per CDR3 protein. Among around 320,000 distinct CDR3 sequences listed, 15% to 20% were seen once. Study-wide findings and caveats: Some responding clones appeared in pre-infection memory, suggesting cross-reactive memory joined.

There are a few counts of this clonotype. Its target is not known. The chain uses TRBV6-2 or TRBV6-3 and TRBJ2-3; no clear D. The receptor was derived from a man between 18 and 35 years old who had mild COVID-19 (a few samples of this study predate the infection). Cell type and time point are not known. Sequencing was done on a sample of PBMCs or a T cell subset sorted from them (not recorded which). This CDR3 is CASKVPPDTQYF. The CDR3 bases are TGTGCCAGCAAAGTACCCCCGGATACGCAGTATTTT.